The 25 T cell receptor beta chains below come from one sample, sequenced in a study of blood T cell repertoires in COVID-19. TCRdb's table, derived via immunoSEQ multiplex PCR, lists solely in-frame clones and lacks some. The sample lists about 300,000 clones, 85% to 90% occurring once. Sequenced input: PBMCs or T cells enriched from blood (not recorded which). The receptors come from a man aged 25-45 years who had recovered from COVID-19.

This clone has a single count. CDR3 in DNA: TGTGCCAGCAGCGCGGACAGGGGAGGCGAGCAGTACTTC. Translated: CASSADRGGEQYF. The gene calls are TRBV7-2 and TRBJ2-7, with 9 bases identical to TRBD1. The CDR3 extends over 13 amino acids. Unmatched junction bases numbered 5, after V lost 5 bases and J lost 6 bases. Germline V CDR1 and CDR2: SGHTA, FQGNSA.

V is TRBV6-5 and J is TRBJ1-5; D remains ambiguous. Trimming removed 2 bases at V and 5 bases at J, with 7 bases between. CDR3 length: 13 residues. Germline lookup yields CDR1 MNHEY and CDR2 SVGAGI. The CDR3 nucleotides are TGTGCCAGCAGTTACAGGAGAGATCAGCCCCAGCATTTT. This encodes CASSYRRDQPQHF.

CDR3 protein: CASSLSYASIDEQFF. DNA for the CDR3: TGTGCCAGCAGTTTATCCTACGCTAGCATCGATGAGCAGTTCTTC. The rearrangement joins TRBV27 to TRBJ2-1; tentative D call: TRBD2 (5 bases). The length of the CDR3 is 15 residues. The germline V and J ends were trimmed by 0 bases and 8 bases, with 14 bases remaining between them. The germline V gene has CDR1 MNHEY and CDR2 SMNVEV (reference sequence).

The chain recombines TRBV29-1 with TRBJ2-2; 11 nucleotides agree with TRBD2. The V and J ends lost 2 bases and 1 base, in that order; junction bases with no gene match: 3. The CDR3 consists of 16 residues. Germline CDR1 and CDR2: SQVTM and ANQGSEA. In nucleotides, the CDR3 is TGCAGCGTTGAACTAGCGGGAGGATTGAACACCGGGGAGCTGTTTTTT. Its translation is CSVELAGGLNTGELFF.

The rearrangement uses TRBV7-2 and TRBJ2-5; 11 bases line up with TRBD2. CDR1 is SGHTA and CDR2 is FQGNSA in the germline V gene. This CDR3 comprises 16 residues. The V segment lost 1 base and the J segment 6 bases; nucleotides outside the gene matches: 7. CDR3 protein: CASSLGLTSGAKTQYF. The CDR3 region has the DNA TGTGCCAGCAGCTTAGGACTGACTAGCGGGGCGAAGACCCAGTACTTC.

This chain joins TRBV4-2 and TRBJ2-7; D perhaps matches TRBD2 (5 bases). Trimming cost V 3 bases and J 2 bases, with 17 bases left between them. The CDR3 contains 16 residues. Per the germline V gene, CDR1 is LGHNA and CDR2 is YNFKEQ. The CDR3: CASSQDRGGIPYEQYF. CDR3 nucleotides: TGTGCCAGCAGCCAGGACCGAGGAGGAATACCCTACGAGCAGTACTTC.

The rearrangement uses TRBV6-5 and TRBJ1-6; 8 nucleotides match TRBD1. The CDR3 sequence is 14 residues long. Germline loops: CDR1 MNHEY, CDR2 SVGAGI. V was clipped by 10 bases and J by 5 bases; unmatched bases: 7. CDR3: CAIGQGWDNSPLHF. CDR3 sequence (DNA): TGTGCCATAGGACAGGGTTGGGATAATTCACCCCTCCACTTT.

The J gene is TRBJ1-6, the V gene TRBV28; D gene uncertain. The V end lost 6 bases, the J end lost 7 bases, and 19 bases lay between the germline ends. CDR3 length: 16 residues. CDR1 MDHEN and CDR2 SYDVKM come from the germline V gene. The CDR3 is CASSRAGSLRNSPLHF. For the CDR3, the DNA is TGTGCCAGCAGCCGCGCGGGTTCTCTCAGGAATTCACCCCTCCACTTT.

This chain connects TRBV6-5 to TRBJ1-1, with no clear D. Germline V CDR1 and CDR2: MNHEY, SVGAGI. Trimming stripped 8 bases from V and 6 bases from J, with 16 bases between. The CDR3 length is 13 residues. The CDR3 here is CASRLGGAPEAFF. DNA of the CDR3: TGTGCCAGCCGCCTCGGCGGAGCGCCTGAAGCTTTCTTT.

The sample holds a few counts of this clone. The chain links TRBV9 to TRBJ1-6; D remains ambiguous. The CDR3 covers 14 residues. Trimming left V 0 bases short and J 9 bases short, with 10 bases between. Germline V gene lookup returns CDR1 SGDLS and CDR2 YYNGEE. The CDR3 DNA sequence: TGTGCCAGCAGCGTAGACCCAGTTCCTTCACCCCTCCACTTT. This gives the protein CASSVDPVPSPLHF. The full variable domain, in which reference TRBV9 and TRBJ1-6 provide the parts outside the CDR3, is DSGVTQTPKHLITATGQRVTLRCSPRSGDLSVYWYQQSLDQGLQFLIQYYNGEERAKGNILERFSAQQFPDLHSELNLSSLELGDSALYFCASSVDPVPSPLHFGNGTRLTVT.

As to this clone: At one of its ends the junction is not consistent with the germline gene, which may arise from a read error. This rearrangement joins TRBV7-7 to TRBJ2-1; D is undetermined. The CDR3 loop spans 16 amino acids. From germline, CDR1 is SSHAT and CDR2 FNYEAQ (reference sequence). The CDR3 nucleotides are TGTGCTAGCAGCTTATCAGGCGCGATGCCCTACAATGAGCAGTTCTTC. Amino acid sequence: CASSLSGAMPYNEQFF.

This clone was observed a few times. This sample includes further DNA sequences coding for the same CDR3. The gene calls are TRBV6-1 and TRBJ1-6; tentative D call: TRBD1 (6 bases). The CDR3 runs to 13 residues. Germline lookup yields CDR1 MNHNS and CDR2 SASEGT. Trimming took off 0 bases at V and 9 bases at J, with 6 bases between the two ends. The CDR3 nucleotides are TGTGCCAGCAGTGAAGCAGGGGGTTCACCCCTCCACTTT. Protein product: CASSEAGGSPLHF.

The chain combines TRBV7-2 with TRBJ2-5, with a possible D match to TRBD1 (5 bases). CDR3 length equals 14 residues. Germline V lookup: CDR1 SGHTA, CDR2 FQGNSA. The V end was cut by 2 bases, the J end by 4 bases, with 11 bases between. In DNA, the CDR3 is TGTGCCAGCAGCTTAACAGGCTGGCGAGAGACCCAGTACTTC. As protein: CASSLTGWRETQYF.

The chain combines TRBV24-1 with TRBJ1-2; D ambiguous. Between the trimmed V and J ends, which lost 4 bases and 7 bases, there was a span of 12 bases. The CDR3 length is 13 residues. CDR1 KGHDR and CDR2 SFDVKD come from the germline V gene. CDR3 residues: CATSETSEGGYTF. As DNA, the CDR3 is TGTGCCACCAGTGAGACGTCGGAGGGTGGCTACACCTTC.

This clone showed up just once. V and J are TRBV10-3 and TRBJ2-1, with TRBD1 matching over 8 bases. In germline, CDR1 is ENHRY, CDR2 SYGVKD. V lost 0 bases to trimming and J lost 4 bases; unmatched junction nucleotides: 2. The length of the CDR3 is 15 residues. The CDR3 bases are TGTGCCATCAGTGAGTCGGGACAGGAGTACAATGAGCAGTTCTTC. The encoded protein is CAISESGQEYNEQFF.

The CDR3 sequence is CASSLEGWYEQYF. Written as DNA, the CDR3 is TGTGCCAGCAGCCTGGAGGGTTGGTACGAGCAGTACTTC. V and J are TRBV11-3 and TRBJ2-7; D may be TRBD2 (6 bases). Trimming removed 5 bases from V and 4 bases from J, with 12 bases in between. Germline CDR1 reads SGHNT; CDR2 reads YENEEA. CDR3 length: 13 amino acids.

V and J are TRBV15 and TRBJ2-6; D not certain. This CDR3 contains 21 residues. V was pared by 0 bases and J by 2 bases, with 23 bases between. Germline V gene data show CDR1 as LNHNV and CDR2 as YYDKDF (reference sequence). Written as DNA, the CDR3 is TGTGCCACCAGCAGAGAATCCGGAACGGGTCCCTACCTCCCTGGGGCCAACGTCCTGACTTTC. Amino acids: CATSRESGTGPYLPGANVLTF. Looking up the rest from reference TRBV15 and TRBJ2-6 gives the full variable domain: DAMVIQNPRYQVTQFGKPVTLSCSQTLNHNVMYWYQQKSSQAPKLLFHYYDKDFNNEADTPDNFQSRRPNTSFCFLDIRSPGLGDTAMYLCATSRESGTGPYLPGANVLTFGAGSRLTVL.

The V gene is TRBV30, the J gene TRBJ2-3, with 9 bases identical to TRBD2. Germline values: CDR1 GTSNPN, CDR2 SVGIG (reference sequence). This CDR3 has 14 residues. Losses at the gene ends were 0 bases for V and 4 bases for J; bases not matched to a gene: 2. For the CDR3, the DNA is TGTGCCTGGAGTGTGGGACTAGCTGCAGATACGCAGTATTTT. Amino acid sequence: CAWSVGLAADTQYF.

The CDR3 DNA is TGTGCCAGCAGCTTAGGGGGGACAGGATACACCGGGGAGCTGTTTTTT. This codes for CASSLGGTGYTGELFF. The chain links TRBV7-8 to TRBJ2-2; 8 nucleotides agree with TRBD1. Germline V gene sequence: CDR1 SGHVS, CDR2 FQNEAQ. This CDR3 comprises 16 residues. V lost 1 base, J lost 3 bases, and 4 bases stayed unmatched.

The rearrangement links TRBV27 to TRBJ2-1, with TRBD1 matching 9 bases. V dropped 9 bases and J dropped 7; count of bases not matched to a gene: 7. CDR1 MNHEY and CDR2 SMNVEV come from the germline V gene (reference sequence). The CDR3 length is 13 residues. The CDR3: CASGPGQGNEQFF. The CDR3 nucleotides are TGTGCCAGTGGGCCGGGACAGGGTAATGAGCAGTTCTTC.

The V gene is TRBV19, the J gene TRBJ1-5, with D unresolved. This CDR3 has 14 residues. Germline CDR1 is LNHDA and CDR2 is SQIVND (reference sequence). The ends were cut back, 3 bases at V and 4 bases at J, with 10 bases in the middle. The CDR3 DNA reads TGTGCCAGTAGTATGGGTCGCGGGAATCAGCCCCAGCATTTT. The encoded protein is CASSMGRGNQPQHF.

This clone was seen only a few times. The chain combines TRBV4-1 with TRBJ2-7; the match to TRBD1 covers 11 bases. The germline V gene encodes CDR1 MGHRA and CDR2 YSYEKL. The V segment lost 3 bases and the J segment 3 bases; nucleotides outside the gene matches: 4. The CDR3 length is 15 residues. The CDR3 spells CASSQAGTGGYEQYF. The CDR3 DNA reads TGCGCCAGCAGCCAGGCCGGGACAGGGGGCTACGAGCAGTACTTC.

The chain couples TRBV7-9 to TRBJ2-7; D unresolved. Germline V gives CDR1 SEHNR, CDR2 FQNEAQ (reference sequence). There are 15 residues in the CDR3. The V gene lost 5 bases and the J gene lost 3 bases, with 17 bases spanning the gap. CDR3 in amino acids: CASSPRVSANYEQYF. CDR3 bases: TGTGCCAGCAGCCCCCGGGTGAGTGCCAACTACGAGCAGTACTTC.

The rearrangement links TRBV9 to TRBJ2-3; TRBD2 aligns across 9 bases. Germline loops: CDR1 SGDLS, CDR2 YYNGEE. The CDR3 spans 15 residues. Unmatched junction bases numbered 4, after V lost 3 bases and J lost 2 bases. The CDR3 protein is CASSEGLAPTDTQYF. CDR3 DNA: TGTGCCAGCAGCGAGGGACTAGCCCCCACAGATACGCAGTATTTT.

This clone was recorded a few times. The V and J genes are TRBV29-1 and TRBJ1-2, with D possibly TRBD1 on 5 matching bases. Deletions cut 7 bases from V and 4 bases from J, with 16 bases between. Germline V gene sequence: CDR1 SQVTM, CDR2 ANQGSEA. The CDR3 loop spans 13 amino acids. Here the CDR3 reads CSALQGLSYGYTF. The CDR3 nucleotides are TGCAGCGCCCTCCAGGGACTCTCCTATGGCTACACCTTC.